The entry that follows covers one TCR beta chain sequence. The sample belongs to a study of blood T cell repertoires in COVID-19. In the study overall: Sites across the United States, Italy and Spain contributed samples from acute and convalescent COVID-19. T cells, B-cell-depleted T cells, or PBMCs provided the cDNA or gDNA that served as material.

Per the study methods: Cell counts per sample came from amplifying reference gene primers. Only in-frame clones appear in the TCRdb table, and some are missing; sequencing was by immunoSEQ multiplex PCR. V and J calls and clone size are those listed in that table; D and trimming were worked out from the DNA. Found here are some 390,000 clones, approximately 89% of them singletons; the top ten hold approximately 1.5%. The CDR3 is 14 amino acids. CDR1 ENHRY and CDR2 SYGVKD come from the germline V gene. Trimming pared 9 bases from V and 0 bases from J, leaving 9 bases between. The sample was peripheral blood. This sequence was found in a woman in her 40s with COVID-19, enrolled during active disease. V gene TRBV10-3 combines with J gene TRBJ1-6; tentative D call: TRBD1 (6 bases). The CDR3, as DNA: TGTGCCATAAGGGGGAGCTCCTATAATTCACCCCTCCACTTT. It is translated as CAIRGSSYNSPLHF.